A single sample gave rise to the 22 T cell receptor beta chains below, sequenced in a study of control samples from healthy donors and cancer patients. The assay was immunoSEQ multiplex PCR, and TCRdb's table has in-frame clones only and misses some. The sample holds some 120,000 clones, more than 70% seen once. Sequencing input: blood. These receptors all stem from a man in his 60s in good health.

The rearrangement joins TRBV7-2 to TRBJ2-7; TRBD2 aligns across 10 bases. There are 16 residues in the CDR3. CDR1 is SGHTA and CDR2 is FQGNSA in the germline V gene. The V and J ends lost 5 bases and 3 bases, in that order; junction bases with no gene match: 10. CDR3 residues: CASSPYFSGGSYEQYF. The CDR3 nucleotides are TGTGCCAGCAGCCCGTATTTTAGCGGGGGGAGCTACGAGCAGTACTTC. Variable domain in full (rest from reference TRBV7-2 and TRBJ2-7): GAGVSQSPSNKVTEKGKDVELRCDPISGHTALYWYRQSLGQGLEFLIYFQGNSAPDKSGLPSDRFSAERTGGSVSTLTIQRTQQEDSAVYLCASSPYFSGGSYEQYFGPGTRLTVT.

This chain links TRBV18 with TRBJ1-4; no clear D. V gave up 0 bases and J gave up 0 bases, with 11 bases separating them. The CDR3 contains 17 residues. Germline lookup yields CDR1 KGHSH and CDR2 LQKENI. CDR3 sequence: CASSPPWFPSTNEKLFF. DNA of the CDR3: TGTGCCAGCTCACCACCATGGTTTCCCTCAACTAATGAAAAACTGTTTTTT.

The chain links TRBV18 to TRBJ1-3; the D gene is possibly TRBD1 (6 bases). The germline V and J ends were trimmed by 0 bases and 4 bases, with 10 bases remaining between them. CDR3 length equals 15 residues. From germline, CDR1 is KGHSH and CDR2 LQKENI. The CDR3 here is CASSPPQGPGNTIYF. Written as DNA, the CDR3 is TGTGCCAGCTCACCACCTCAGGGGCCGGGAAACACCATATATTTT.

This chain joins TRBV6-2 or TRBV6-3 and TRBJ1-1; D is undetermined. Germline-derived CDR1 and CDR2 are MNHEY and SVGEGT. This CDR3 has 15 residues. V was trimmed by 4 bases and J by 1 base, leaving 13 bases between them. CDR3 DNA sequence: TGTGCCAGCAGTTCCTCGGGTTGGGAGAACACTGAAGCTTTCTTT. This encodes CASSSSGWENTEAFF.

CDR3 coding DNA: TGTGCCAGCAGCGTAACCGGGACCATCTATGGCTACACCTTC. This sequence encodes CASSVTGTIYGYTF. This chain uses TRBV11-2 with TRBJ1-2; D perhaps matches TRBD1 (5 bases). This CDR3 spans 14 amino acids. In germline, CDR1 is SGHAT, CDR2 FQNNGV. Trimming shortened V by 5 bases and J by 4 bases, and 14 bases separated the two germline ends.

Notes on this clone: At one of its ends the junction is not consistent with the germline gene, which may arise from a read error. V usage is TRBV13 and J usage is TRBJ2-7, with TRBD1 matching over 11 bases. Germline V gene sequence: CDR1 PRHDT, CDR2 FYEKMQ (reference sequence). CDR3 length: 15 residues. This CDR3 is CASSVGQGAIYEQYF. As DNA, the CDR3 is TGTGCCAGCAGCGTAGGACAGGGGGCAATCTACGAGCAGTACTTC.

This clone appeared once. This chain links TRBV28 with TRBJ1-4; TRBD1 matches at 11 bases. The germline gives CDR1 MDHEN, CDR2 SYDVKM. The CDR3 extends over 17 amino acids. V trimming: 5 bases; J trimming: 3 bases; junction bases outside the gene matches: 8. CDR3 in amino acids: CASSPNLGQGANEKLFF. Written as DNA, the CDR3 is TGTGCCAGCAGTCCTAACCTGGGACAGGGGGCTAATGAAAAACTGTTTTTT.

The rearrangement links TRBV28 to TRBJ2-5, with 11 positions matching TRBD1. The ends lost 4 bases at V and 7 bases at J; junction bases unmatched: 2. From germline, CDR1 is MDHEN and CDR2 SYDVKM. This CDR3 region has 13 residues. DNA of the CDR3: TGTGCCAGCAGTTCCGGACAGGGGGCGACCCAGTACTTC. Protein product: CASSSGQGATQYF.

The sample holds a few counts of this clone. J is TRBJ2-7 and V is TRBV14; D unresolved. The CDR3 has 13 residues. The germline CDR1 and CDR2 sequences are SGHDN and FVKESK. V lost 4 bases, J lost 3 bases, and 10 bases lay in between. This CDR3 reads CASSPLTVYEQYF. As DNA, the CDR3 is TGTGCCAGCAGCCCTTTGACGGTCTACGAGCAGTACTTC.

V usage is TRBV28 and J usage is TRBJ2-5; TRBD1 matches at 7 bases. The CDR3 covers 14 residues. Germline values: CDR1 MDHEN, CDR2 SYDVKM. The V gene end was trimmed by 5 bases and the J gene end by 5 bases; junction bases not matched to a gene: 8. DNA of the CDR3: TGTGCCAGCAGTGGTGACAGGGCCGGGGAGACCCAGTACTTC. Translating it yields CASSGDRAGETQYF.

V is TRBV18 and J is TRBJ1-1, with 11 bases aligning to TRBD1. The CDR3 extends over 16 amino acids. The V segment lost 3 bases and the J segment 5 bases; nucleotides outside the gene matches: 8. Germline lookup yields CDR1 KGHSH and CDR2 LQKENI. This CDR3 is CASSPDRGQVGTEAFF. The DNA for the CDR3 is TGTGCCAGCTCACCGGACAGGGGGCAGGTAGGAACTGAAGCTTTCTTT.

The chain combines TRBV25-1 with TRBJ1-2; perhaps TRBD1 as D (6 bases). The CDR3 spans 17 residues. The V gene's germline CDR1 is MGHDK and CDR2 SYGVNS. Trimming shortened V by 2 bases and J by 7 bases, and 23 bases separated the two germline ends. The CDR3 bases are TGTGCCAGCAGTGAAAGAGGCAGGGGCGTTATGGCCGGTGGCTACACCTTC. It specifies CASSERGRGVMAGGYTF.

This chain connects TRBV28 to TRBJ2-3; no clear D. V dropped 4 bases and J dropped 3 bases, with 8 bases sitting between them. Germline loops: CDR1 MDHEN, CDR2 SYDVKM. The CDR3 consists of 13 residues. CDR3 nucleotides: TGTGCCAGCAGTTCCGCCTTAACAGATACGCAGTATTTT. Translated: CASSSALTDTQYF.

The chain uses TRBV6-4 and TRBJ1-1; TRBD1 is a possible D gene (5 bases). CDR1 is MRHNA and CDR2 is SNTAGT in the germline V gene. V was cut by 11 bases and J by 5 bases, with 12 bases left in between. The CDR3 extends over 11 amino acids. CDR3 in DNA: TGTGCCGGCCTAGAGGGGACTGAAGCTTTCTTT. Its translation is CAGLEGTEAFF.

The chain employs TRBV7-9 and TRBJ1-4, with D perhaps TRBD1 (6 bases). From germline, CDR1 is SEHNR and CDR2 FQNEAQ (reference sequence). The germline V and J ends were trimmed by 0 bases and 8 bases, with 13 bases remaining between them. The CDR3 has 15 residues. This chain's CDR3 is CASSLATGLREKLFF. For the CDR3, the DNA is TGTGCCAGCAGCTTAGCTACAGGGCTTAGAGAAAAACTGTTTTTT.

This CDR3 is CASSFGRDTQYF. The CDR3 DNA reads as TGCGCCAGCAGCTTTGGGCGGGATACGCAGTATTTT. The rearrangement links TRBV5-1 to TRBJ2-3; no definite D call. The ends were cut back, 2 bases at V and 6 bases at J, with 7 bases in the middle. There are 12 residues in the CDR3. Germline V lookup: CDR1 SGHRS, CDR2 YFSETQ.

The CDR3 DNA reads TGTGCCAGCAGGGGCGGACAGGGCGTAGGGGGAACTGAAGCTTTCTTT. Translating gives CASRGGQGVGGTEAFF. The chain is built from TRBV7-9 and TRBJ1-1; 8 bases line up with TRBD1. The CDR3 spans 16 residues. Germline V gives CDR1 SEHNR, CDR2 FQNEAQ (reference sequence). J was trimmed by 5 bases and V by 6 bases; bases with no gene match: 14. Complete variable domain (other parts from reference TRBV7-9 and TRBJ1-1): DTGVSQNPRHKITKRGQNVTFRCDPISEHNRLYWYRQTLGQGPEFLTYFQNEAQLEKSRLLSDRFSAERPKGSFSTLEIQRTEQGDSAMYLCASRGGQGVGGTEAFFGQGTRLTVV.

V usage is TRBV6-5 and J usage is TRBJ1-6; a possible D gene is TRBD1 (5 bases). The ends were cut back, 1 base at V and 9 bases at J, with 10 bases in the middle. Germline CDR1 and CDR2: MNHEY and SVGAGI. The CDR3 has 14 residues. This chain's CDR3 is CASSYFREASPLHF. In nucleotides, the CDR3 is TGTGCCAGCAGTTACTTCAGGGAGGCTTCACCCCTCCACTTT.

The chain links TRBV10-1 to TRBJ1-2; D may be TRBD1 (5 bases). Germline assignment: CDR1 WNHNN and CDR2 SYGVQD (reference sequence). The CDR3 has 14 residues. V shed 7 bases and J shed 5 bases, with 17 bases lying between them. As DNA, the CDR3 is TGCGCCAGCATTCCTCGGGGGGAGGGATATGGCTACACCTTC. Translating it yields CASIPRGEGYGYTF.

The CDR3 DNA is TGTGCCAGTAGTGCCCCGGGGCAAGCGTCCGGAAACACCATATATTTT. Amino acid sequence: CASSAPGQASGNTIYF. The chain uses TRBV19 and TRBJ1-3, with D possibly TRBD1 on 5 matching bases. The length of the CDR3 is 16 residues. V was shortened by 5 bases and J by 4 bases, with 18 bases between the two germline ends. Germline CDR1 reads LNHDA; CDR2 reads SQIVND (reference sequence).

The chain employs TRBV7-6 and TRBJ1-4, with D maybe TRBD1 (6 bases). This CDR3 has 15 residues. Germline CDR1 is SGHVS and CDR2 is FNYEAQ. V lost 5 bases and J lost 8, with 18 bases in between. This CDR3 reads CASSRGHLSVEKLFF. CDR3 nucleotide sequence: TGTGCCAGCAGCAGGGGACATTTATCGGTCGAAAAACTGTTTTTT.

This chain links TRBV28 with TRBJ1-4; unclear D gene. Germline V gives CDR1 MDHEN, CDR2 SYDVKM. V shed 6 bases and J shed 0 bases, with 11 bases lying between them. The CDR3 contains 15 residues. CDR3 DNA: TGTGCCAGCAGATATGACACCTCAACTAATGAAAAACTGTTTTTT. Its translation: CASRYDTSTNEKLFF.